The TCR beta chain under discussion was sequenced for a study of response to subunit inactivated influenza vaccine. As concerns this clonotype: The antigen is unknown.

TCRdb re-derived calls from the RT-PCR reads in MiXCR, one entry per CDR3 protein. The table has about 480,000 distinct CDR3 sequences, approximately 11% seen once; the top ten hold around 12%. Notes on the study in general: After each seasonal influenza vaccination, few new T cells are recruited, the authors suggested.

V gave up 7 bases and J gave up 2 bases, with 8 bases separating them. The CDR3 covers 12 residues. Germline assignment: CDR1 SGHVS and CDR2 FNYEAQ. This sequence joins TRBV7-6 and TRBJ2-5; D is unclear. The TCR comes from a man aged 45-65 years who received an inactivated influenza vaccine. Specimen: PBMCs from blood, collected roughly 47 days after vaccination. The CDR3 loop is CASNQRQETQYF. In nucleotides, the CDR3 is TGTGCCAGCAACCAGAGACAAGAGACCCAGTACTTC.